A selection of T cell receptor beta chains follows, all from one sample in a study of OX40 agonist ivuxolimab in advanced cancers. Sequencing used immunoSEQ multiplex PCR; TCRdb keeps in-frame clones, though not all of them. Of under 65,000 clones in the sample, about 80% are singletons; the top ten hold less than 2.5%. The specimen comprised CD4+ or CD8+ T cells sorted from blood, sampled in a trial of the OX40 agonist ivuxolimab. The receptor source for this set is an adult with an advanced solid tumor such as melanoma, head and neck, liver or kidney cancer. Each CDR3 is given with its conserved first and last residue. Where a row states a size, it is once, few, many or the class of an expanded clone; other rows omit it.

J	V	size	CDR3
TRBJ1-6	TRBV28	once	CASSSTFYNSPLHF
TRBJ2-7	TRBV2	NA	CASSPGLSSYEQYF
TRBJ2-5	TRBV11-1	NA	CASSLRPRVGETQYF
TRBJ2-2	TRBV10-3	NA	CAISEGTGGELFF
TRBJ2-3	TRBV7-2	NA	CASSFRVESTDTQYF
TRBJ1-1	TRBV2	NA	CASRDRVITEAFF
TRBJ2-3	TRBV20-1	NA	CSVPWGDTQYF
TRBJ1-5	TRBV29-1	once	CSVGGTRGQPQHF
TRBJ1-2	TRBV7-9	NA	CASSTAPGFGGYTF
TRBJ2-5	TRBV11-2	NA	CASTHRRSGLKETQYF
TRBJ2-7	TRBV19	once	CASSTLSGTGGIEQYF
TRBJ2-3	TRBV5-6	once	CASSPWAGTDTQYF
TRBJ2-5	TRBV10-3	NA	CAISAQETQYF
TRBJ2-5	TRBV5-4	NA	CASSLKRGDAQETQYF
TRBJ2-3	TRBV7-3	few	CASSLNPQHTDTQYF